The next 22 T cell receptor beta chains were all read from a single sample in a study of CD8 T cells in ankylosing spondylitis. TCRdb ran MiXCR on the 5' RACE reads and lists one entry per CDR3 protein. The table shows 39,000 or so distinct CDR3 sequences, with less than 4% occurring only once. The sequencing input was blood, either unsorted or a sorted T cell fraction (not recorded which). The receptors originated from a male donor with ankylosing spondylitis or in good health (not recorded which).

This clonotype has ten or more counts. This chain's CDR3 is CASSAGTDNQPQHF. The CDR3 bases are TGTGCCAGCAGCGCCGGGACAGACAATCAGCCCCAGCATTTT. The chain joins TRBV9 to TRBJ1-5, with 7 bases identical to TRBD1. Germline V lookup: CDR1 SGDLS, CDR2 YYNGEE. The CDR3 has 14 residues. Germline trimming cut 3 bases from V and 3 bases from J; bases unmatched to any gene: 3.

This clonotype was recorded many times. The rearrangement joins TRBV9 to TRBJ1-2; D unresolved. This CDR3 has 15 residues. Trimming stripped 2 bases from V and 0 bases from J, with 11 bases between. Germline CDR1 reads SGDLS; CDR2 reads YYNGEE. The CDR3 region is CASSVENGPNYGYTF. The CDR3 DNA is TGTGCCAGCAGCGTCGAGAACGGACCTAACTATGGCTACACCTTC.

The sample holds many counts of this clonotype. V is TRBV9 and J is TRBJ2-1; 11 positions agree with TRBD1. The germline CDR1 and CDR2 sequences are SGDLS and YYNGEE. The CDR3 consists of 15 residues. J was trimmed by 8 bases and V by 4 bases; bases with no gene match: 8. Written as DNA, the CDR3 is TGTGCCAGCAGCTTGAGGGACAGGGGGGGCTATGAGCAGTTCTTC. This translates into CASSLRDRGGYEQFF.

This clonotype was observed a few times. The chain carries TRBV9 and TRBJ2-6, with 11 bases fitting TRBD1. Germline CDR1 is SGDLS and CDR2 is YYNGEE. J gave up 0 bases and V 3 bases, and 5 bases lay outside the gene matches. The CDR3 extends over 18 amino acids. CDR3 protein: CASSARGTGGSGANVLTF. In DNA, the CDR3 is TGTGCCAGCAGCGCTAGGGGGACAGGGGGCTCTGGGGCCAACGTCCTGACTTTC.

This clonotype has at least ten counts. The rearrangement uses TRBV9 and TRBJ2-1, with 9 bases fitting TRBD1. The V gene's germline CDR1 is SGDLS and CDR2 YYNGEE. This CDR3 is built from 14 residues. Unmatched junction bases numbered 4, after V lost 2 bases and J lost 7 bases. CDR3 nucleotide sequence: TGTGCCAGCAGCGTCCCCGGGACAGGGAATGAGCAGTTCTTC. As protein: CASSVPGTGNEQFF.

By share, this clonotype counts as medium-sized (0.01 to 0.1%). The chain recombines TRBV9 with TRBJ2-5, with D hard to call. The CDR3 has 12 amino acids. V lost 0 bases, J lost 4 bases, and 4 bases lay in between. The germline gives CDR1 SGDLS, CDR2 YYNGEE. CDR3 amino acids: CASSVVGETQYF. The CDR3 DNA is TGTGCCAGCAGCGTAGTAGGAGAGACCCAGTACTTC.

This clonotype was counted ten times or more. The rearrangement uses TRBV23-1 and TRBJ2-7; no definite D call. TRBV23-1 carries the ORF label, with uncertain function. The CDR3 covers 15 residues. The V gene lost 4 bases and the J gene lost 2 bases, with 15 bases spanning the gap. CDR3 amino acids: CASSRKFDTTYEQYV. CDR3 DNA sequence: TGCGCCAGCAGTCGGAAATTCGACACCACCTACGAGCAGTACGTC.

The rearrangement links TRBV9 to TRBJ2-2; TRBD1 is a possible D gene (6 bases). The V and J ends lost 4 bases and 3 bases respectively, with 10 bases between them. Germline assignment: CDR1 SGDLS and CDR2 YYNGEE. The CDR3 has 14 residues. The CDR3 DNA follows: TGTGCCAGCAGCCCCGACAGGTACACCGGGGAGCTGTTTTTT. Amino acids: CASSPDRYTGELFF.

The sample holds a few counts of this clonotype. This chain uses TRBV9 with TRBJ2-2, with TRBD2 matching 7 bases. Germline trimming cut 2 bases from V and 4 bases from J; bases unmatched to any gene: 8. This CDR3 contains 16 residues. Germline-derived CDR1 and CDR2 are SGDLS and YYNGEE. The CDR3 loop reads CASSVSWGGSTGELFF. CDR3 DNA sequence: TGTGCCAGCAGCGTTAGTTGGGGGGGAAGCACCGGGGAGCTGTTTTTT.

This clonotype was counted ten times or more. The chain uses TRBV9 and TRBJ2-5; D unclear. Germline V CDR1 and CDR2: SGDLS, YYNGEE. This CDR3 contains 14 residues. V was clipped by 0 bases and J by 4 bases, with 10 bases between them. CDR3 sequence reads: CASSVGLVLETQYF. The DNA of the CDR3 is TGTGCCAGCAGCGTAGGCCTAGTCTTAGAGACCCAGTACTTC. Full variable domain (rest looked up from reference TRBV9 and TRBJ2-5): DSGVTQTPKHLITATGQRVTLRCSPRSGDLSVYWYQQSLDQGLQFLIQYYNGEERAKGNILERFSAQQFPDLHSELNLSSLELGDSALYFCASSVGLVLETQYFGPGTRLLVL.

The V call is TRBV9, the J call TRBJ2-5; 7 positions agree with TRBD1. V was pared by 2 bases and J by 1 base, with 5 bases of the junction left unmatched. Germline-derived CDR1 and CDR2 are SGDLS and YYNGEE. This CDR3 has 15 residues. CDR3 DNA: TGTGCCAGCAGCGTCGGACAGGTCGTCCAAGAGACCCAGTACTTC. Protein sequence: CASSVGQVVQETQYF.

This clonotype was seen ten or more times. The V call is TRBV9, the J call TRBJ2-5, with D possibly TRBD1 on 5 matching bases. CDR1 is SGDLS, CDR2 YYNGEE, per germline. This CDR3 has 15 residues. Trimming removed 0 bases from V and 3 bases from J, with 12 bases in between. CDR3 loop: CASSVAGGREETQYF. CDR3 nucleotides: TGTGCCAGCAGCGTAGCTGGTGGCAGGGAAGAGACCCAGTACTTC.

V gene TRBV9 combines with J gene TRBJ1-4; D possibly corresponds to TRBD1 (6 bases). The V end lost 3 bases, the J end lost 7 bases, and 16 bases lay between the germline ends. Germline V gene data show CDR1 as SGDLS and CDR2 as YYNGEE. This CDR3 region has 15 residues. CDR3 protein: CASSGTSPGVEKLFF. CDR3 bases: TGTGCCAGCAGCGGGACCTCACCAGGGGTTGAAAAACTGTTTTTT.

This clonotype was recorded many times. The V gene is TRBV9, the J gene TRBJ2-1; D gene uncertain. From germline, CDR1 is SGDLS and CDR2 YYNGEE. This CDR3 contains 15 residues. With 0 bases removed from V and 3 bases from J, the gap between germline ends came to 10 bases. The CDR3 DNA reads as TGTGCCAGCAGCGTAGACGGAAGAGACTACAATGAGCAGTTCTTC. It encodes CASSVDGRDYNEQFF.

This clonotype is classed as medium-sized (0.01 to 0.1%). The chain combines TRBV9 with TRBJ1-1, with 8 bases fitting TRBD1. The CDR3 runs to 13 residues. The V gene's germline CDR1 is SGDLS and CDR2 YYNGEE. The J segment lost 11 bases and the V segment lost 3 bases, leaving 9 bases of the junction unmatched. The CDR3 region is CASSGPGQGVAFF. The CDR3 bases are TGTGCCAGCAGCGGACCTGGACAGGGCGTGGCTTTCTTT.

The sample holds many counts of this clonotype. The rearrangement links TRBV9 to TRBJ2-1; 10 bases match TRBD2. There are 15 residues in the CDR3. Germline assignment: CDR1 SGDLS and CDR2 YYNGEE. The trim removed 0 bases at V and 7 bases at J, leaving 4 bases unmatched. DNA of the CDR3: TGTGCCAGCAGCGTAGAACTAGCGGGAAGGAATGAGCAGTTCTTC. Its protein product is CASSVELAGRNEQFF.

This clonotype has a count of ten or more. The chain carries TRBV9 and TRBJ2-1; possibly TRBD1 or TRBD2 for D (6 bases each). Trimming removed 0 bases at V and 4 bases at J, with 8 bases between. The CDR3 extends over 14 amino acids. Germline loops: CDR1 SGDLS, CDR2 YYNGEE. The CDR3 here is CASSVEGGYNEQFF. Written as DNA, the CDR3 is TGTGCCAGCAGCGTAGAAGGGGGGTACAATGAGCAGTTCTTC.

Many counts were recorded for this clonotype. The chain recombines TRBV9 with TRBJ2-2; D is perhaps TRBD1 (6 bases). Looked up from germline, CDR1 is SGDLS and CDR2 is YYNGEE. With 6 bases removed from V and 1 base from J, the gap between germline ends came to 10 bases. There are 14 residues in the CDR3. CDR3 amino acids: CASNPTGNTGELFF. The CDR3 nucleotides are TGTGCCAGCAACCCGACAGGGAACACCGGGGAGCTGTTTTTT.

This clonotype has at least ten counts. The J gene is TRBJ2-3, the V gene TRBV9, with TRBD2 as a possible D gene (6 bases). CDR1 and CDR2 (germline): SGDLS, YYNGEE. V shed 4 bases and J shed 0 bases, with 12 bases lying between them. This CDR3 contains 15 residues. The CDR3 is CASSPSGGSTDTQYF. DNA of the CDR3: TGTGCCAGCAGCCCGAGTGGGGGGAGCACAGATACGCAGTATTTT. The full variable domain, with the rest looked up from reference TRBV9 and TRBJ2-3, is DSGVTQTPKHLITATGQRVTLRCSPRSGDLSVYWYQQSLDQGLQFLIQYYNGEERAKGNILERFSAQQFPDLHSELNLSSLELGDSALYFCASSPSGGSTDTQYFGPGTRLTVL.

In its sample, this clonotype was seen many times. The chain has TRBV9 and TRBJ1-5; D unclear. Germline CDR1 SGDLS, CDR2 YYNGEE. This CDR3 has 13 amino acids. Trimming cost V 2 bases and J 3 bases, with 6 bases left between them. CDR3 DNA: TGTGCCAGCAGCGTCTGGTCCAATCAGCCCCAGCATTTT. Its translation is CASSVWSNQPQHF.

Many counts were recorded for this clonotype. The rearrangement links TRBV9 to TRBJ2-2, with 7 bases lining up with TRBD1. The germline V gene encodes CDR1 SGDLS and CDR2 YYNGEE. The CDR3 has 15 amino acids. The V and J ends lost 1 base and 3 bases, in that order; junction bases with no gene match: 3. The DNA of the CDR3 is TGTGCCAGCAGCGTACAGCAGGGGGACACCGGGGAGCTGTTTTTT. Residues: CASSVQQGDTGELFF.

This clonotype was seen repeatedly, ten times or more. V usage is TRBV9 and J usage is TRBJ2-2; D is undetermined. V lost 2 bases, J lost 0 bases, and 14 bases lay in between. Germline CDR1 SGDLS, CDR2 YYNGEE. The CDR3 totals 17 residues. The CDR3 DNA is TGTGCCAGCAGCGTTTCAATTGGTGACTCGAACACCGGGGAGCTGTTTTTT. Its protein product is CASSVSIGDSNTGELFF.